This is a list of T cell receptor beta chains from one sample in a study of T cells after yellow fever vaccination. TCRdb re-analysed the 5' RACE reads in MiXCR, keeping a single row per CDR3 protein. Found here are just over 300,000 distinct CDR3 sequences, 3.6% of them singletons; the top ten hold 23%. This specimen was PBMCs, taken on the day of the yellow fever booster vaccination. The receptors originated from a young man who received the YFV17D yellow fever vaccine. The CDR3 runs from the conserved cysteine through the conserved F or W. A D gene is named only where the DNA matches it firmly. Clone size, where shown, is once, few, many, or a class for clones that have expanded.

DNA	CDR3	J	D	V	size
TGTGCCAGCAGCTACCACCAAGAGACCCAGTACTTC	CASSYHQETQYF	TRBJ2-5	NA	TRBV5-4	few
TGCGCCAGCAGCCGACCTCCCACCGTTACGCAGTATTTT	CASSRPPTVTQYF	TRBJ2-3	NA	TRBV4-1	few
TGTGCCAGCAGTTTATGGGGGGGGCTGGACACTGAAGCTTTCTTT	CASSLWGGLDTEAFF	TRBJ1-1	NA	TRBV27	few
TGTGCCAGCTCACCAGAGGGGCGTCCCGGGGAGCTGTTTTTT	CASSPEGRPGELFF	TRBJ2-2	NA	TRBV18	NA
TGTGCCAGCAGCTTATCCCAGTCGGGGGGTCAGGGTGAGCAGTTCTTC	CASSLSQSGGQGEQFF	TRBJ2-1	TRBD2	TRBV11-3	NA
TGTGCCATCAGTGAGCCCTTCGGCGGGAGGAGTAACACCGGGGAGCTGTTTTTT	CAISEPFGGRSNTGELFF	TRBJ2-2	TRBD2	TRBV10-3	NA
TGTGCCAGCAGCTTACAGTCGGGCATAGGATACGAGCAGTACTTC	CASSLQSGIGYEQYF	TRBJ2-7	NA	TRBV7-9	many
TGCGCCAGCATTCCGGGTCCTCGGCCCACCGGGGAGCTGTTTTTT	CASIPGPRPTGELFF	TRBJ2-2	NA	TRBV5-1	many
TGCGCCAGCAGCCAGGCGACAATCCATGGCTACACCTTC	CASSQATIHGYTF	TRBJ1-2	NA	TRBV4-1	NA
TGCAGCGTTGAAGATCGGACCAGAAACCCCTATGGCTACACCTTC	CSVEDRTRNPYGYTF	TRBJ1-2	NA	TRBV29-1	many
TGTGCCAGCAGCCCCCATGGGTCTGGGGTAGGGGAAAAACTGTTTTTT	CASSPHGSGVGEKLFF	TRBJ1-4	NA	TRBV6-5	many
TGTGCCAGCAGCTCTTTAGGGCTGTTCAATCAGCCCCAGCATTTT	CASSSLGLFNQPQHF	TRBJ1-5	NA	TRBV5-6	few
TGCGCCAGCAAAATAGACACCGGGGAGCTGTTTTTT	CASKIDTGELFF	TRBJ2-2	NA	TRBV5-1	many
TGTGCCAGCACCACCAGTTGGGGGGAGGTCAAACTGTTTTTT	CASTTSWGEVKLFF	TRBJ1-4	NA	TRBV6-6	NA
TGTGCCAGCAGCTTATACGGGACAGGGGGGGAAATGAACACTGAAGCTTTCTTT	CASSLYGTGGEMNTEAFF	TRBJ1-1	TRBD1	TRBV7-9	many
TGTGCCAGCAGCCCCGGTAGGGGGGGGCAGGGAACCGGGGAGCTGTTTTTT	CASSPGRGGQGTGELFF	TRBJ2-2	NA	TRBV9	many
TGTGCCAGCAGCGGATCGGGACTTCGTGAGCAGTTCTTC	CASSGSGLREQFF	TRBJ2-1	NA	TRBV5-4	few
TGTGCCAGCAGTTACAGGGATAATTCACCCCTCCACTTT	CASSYRDNSPLHF	TRBJ1-6	NA	TRBV6-5	few
TGTGCCAGCTCACCGTCGGGGCGCTCTGGGAACACTGAAGCTTTCTTT	CASSPSGRSGNTEAFF	TRBJ1-1	NA	TRBV18	NA
TGCGCCAGCAGCAAGGCTCCCCAACAGGGGGATTTTGAGACCCAGTACTTC	CASSKAPQQGDFETQYF	TRBJ2-5	TRBD1	TRBV23-1	NA
TGTGCCAGCAGTTTATATAAGGGAGCGGTCACTGAAGCTTTCTTT	CASSLYKGAVTEAFF	TRBJ1-1	NA	TRBV12-3/TRBV12-4	many
TGTGCCAGCAGTGAACAGGGGGACCAAGATACGCAGTATTTT	CASSEQGDQDTQYF	TRBJ2-3	TRBD1	TRBV2	few
TGTTCCAGCAGCCGGGCTGATACGCAGTATTTT	CSSSRADTQYF	TRBJ2-3	NA	TRBV7-9	NA
TGTGCCAGCATCGTACAGGGGTCTTTCTATGGCTACACCTTC	CASIVQGSFYGYTF	TRBJ1-2	TRBD1	TRBV12-3/TRBV12-4	many
TGTGCCAGCAGCGAGTGGCCTCGCGGGATATCAGATACGCAGTATTTT	CASSEWPRGISDTQYF	TRBJ2-3	NA	TRBV7-8	many
TGTGCCAGCAGCTTAGTAGGGGGGGGACTTTCCTACGAGCAGTACTTC	CASSLVGGGLSYEQYF	TRBJ2-7	NA	TRBV7-2	many
TGCGCCAGCGGCGAGGACTATGGCTACACCTTC	CASGEDYGYTF	TRBJ1-2	NA	TRBV5-1	many
TGCAGTGCTAGATGGAGGACTAGCTCCTACAATGAGCAGTTCTTC	CSARWRTSSYNEQFF	TRBJ2-1	TRBD2	TRBV20-1	many
TGTGCCAGCAGCTTAGTCCTAACCGAGCTGTTTTTT	CASSLVLTELFF	TRBJ2-2	NA	TRBV11-2	NA
TGTGCCAGCAGCAACGACGGTAATAGCAATCAGCCCCAGCATTTT	CASSNDGNSNQPQHF	TRBJ1-5	NA	TRBV6-5	NA
TGTGCCAGCAGCTATGGGTCAGAAGAAAAACTGTTTTTT	CASSYGSEEKLFF	TRBJ1-4	NA	TRBV7-9	few
TGCGCCAGCAGCTTCGGTAACAGGGAAGACGAGATCGCCTTC	CASSFGNREDEIAF	TRBJ1-2	NA	TRBV5-1	many
TGTGCCAGCAGGAAGACAGGCCGCTATGGCTACACCTTC	CASRKTGRYGYTF	TRBJ1-2	NA	TRBV12-3/TRBV12-4	NA
TGTGCCAGCAGTGACTCGGACAGGGGCGAGCAGTACTTC	CASSDSDRGEQYF	TRBJ2-7	TRBD1	TRBV6-4	many
TGCGCCAGCCGGGACGGATGGTCACCCCTCCACTTT	CASRDGWSPLHF	TRBJ1-6	NA	TRBV5-1	NA
TGCGCCAGCAGTTTGGGGTTTGGTGAAAAACTGTTTTTT	CASSLGFGEKLFF	TRBJ1-4	NA	TRBV5-1	many
TGTGCCAGCAGCCTAGTCGACCGCCAGGGGGGTGAGCAGTTCTTC	CASSLVDRQGGEQFF	TRBJ2-1	NA	TRBV11-2	many
TGCGCCAGCAGCTCCGGTGGGGGCGGCGGGGAGCTGTTTTTT	CASSSGGGGGELFF	TRBJ2-2	NA	TRBV5-1	many
TGTGCCAGCAGCCGTTCTTCGGGGCAGCGCACAGATACGCAGTATTTT	CASSRSSGQRTDTQYF	TRBJ2-3	NA	TRBV11-2	NA
TGTGCCAGCTCACCCACGACAGGGACCTCCTACGAGCAGTACTTC	CASSPTTGTSYEQYF	TRBJ2-7	TRBD1	TRBV18	NA
TGCAGTGCTTTTAGCGGGGTGGAGACCCAGTACTTC	CSAFSGVETQYF	TRBJ2-5	TRBD2	TRBV20-1	NA
TGTGCCAGCAGCTTACACAGGGACACTGAAGCTTTCTTT	CASSLHRDTEAFF	TRBJ1-1	NA	TRBV7-9	NA
TGCAGTGCTAGAGATGTAGGCAGGGGGCAAGAGACCCAGTACTTC	CSARDVGRGQETQYF	TRBJ2-5	TRBD1	TRBV20-1	few
TGTGCCAGTAGTATAGTGGCCGGCAATCAGCCCCAGCATTTT	CASSIVAGNQPQHF	TRBJ1-5	NA	TRBV19	NA
TGCGCCAGCAGCCAAGACGGCAGGACTTCTGGGGCCAACGTCCTGACTTTC	CASSQDGRTSGANVLTF	TRBJ2-6	NA	TRBV4-3	NA
TGCAGTGCTAGAGAACAAAGGAGACATGAGCAGTTCTTC	CSAREQRRHEQFF	TRBJ2-1	NA	TRBV20-1	many
TGCGCCAGCAGCCAAGGGCGGGGGGGCCCCGACGAGCAGTACTTC	CASSQGRGGPDEQYF	TRBJ2-7	TRBD2	TRBV4-1	NA
TGTGCCAGCAGCGGGACAGCAGGGGGCGCCTATGGCTACACCTTC	CASSGTAGGAYGYTF	TRBJ1-2	TRBD1	TRBV7-2	many
TGTGCCAGCAGTTACGGTAGCGGCGGAGGGGAGCTGTTTTTT	CASSYGSGGGELFF	TRBJ2-2	NA	TRBV6-5	many
TGCGCCAGCAGCCCGGGACTGATTGACTCCTACGAGCAGTACTTC	CASSPGLIDSYEQYF	TRBJ2-7	NA	TRBV4-3	many
TGCGCCAGCAGCCAAGGGGACCCCTCACCCCTCCACTTT	CASSQGDPSPLHF	TRBJ1-6	NA	TRBV4-3	few
TGTGCCAGCAGCCAAACAGGGGCGCCCGGGGAGCTGTTTTTT	CASSQTGAPGELFF	TRBJ2-2	TRBD1	TRBV7-3	many
TGCAGTGCTGCCGGGACCAGGGGCTACAATGAGCAGTTCTTC	CSAAGTRGYNEQFF	TRBJ2-1	NA	TRBV20-1	many
TGTGCCAGCAGCTTAGCGACAGGGTATGGCTACACCTTC	CASSLATGYGYTF	TRBJ1-2	TRBD1	TRBV7-9	many
TGCGCCAGCAGTGAACGGACAGGGAGGACAGATACGCAGTATTTT	CASSERTGRTDTQYF	TRBJ2-3	TRBD1	TRBV10-1	many
TGTGCCAGCAGCGTAGGAGGCACTAGCGGCTCCTACGAGCAGTACTTC	CASSVGGTSGSYEQYF	TRBJ2-7	TRBD2	TRBV9	many
TGTGCCAGCAGTGAATATCCCGCAGGGGCGGCGTGGATGTTCTTC	CASSEYPAGAAWMFF	TRBJ2-1	NA	TRBV7-2	NA